This T cell receptor beta chain was sequenced in a study of CD8 T cells in ankylosing spondylitis. With 5 bases removed from V and 2 bases from J, the gap between germline ends came to 12 bases. This CDR3 region has 14 residues. Ten or more counts support this clonotype. TCRdb passed the 5' RACE reads through MiXCR, listing each CDR3 protein once. The top ten clones hold 0.61% of a sample with about 250,000 distinct CDR3 sequences, around 25% of them seen once. Sequenced material: blood, either unsorted or a sorted T cell fraction (not recorded which). The rearrangement uses TRBV12-3 or TRBV12-4 and TRBJ2-5, with a weak D call TRBD2 (5 bases). The source of this sequence is a male donor with ankylosing spondylitis or in good health (not recorded which). The CDR3 DNA reads as TGTGCCAGCAGTCCCCCGAGGGAGCAAGAGACCCAGTACTTC. The encoded protein is CASSPPREQETQYF.